This T cell receptor beta chain was captured by sequencing in a study of blood T cell repertoires in COVID-19. This CDR3 spans 14 amino acids. Deletions cut 3 bases from V and 4 bases from J, with 9 bases between. Germline values: CDR1 MNHEY, CDR2 SMNVEV (reference sequence). TCRdb's copy holds only in-frame clones and misses some; the assay was immunoSEQ multiplex PCR. The sample records 250,000 to 300,000 clones, approximately 90% being singletons. V is TRBV27 and J is TRBJ2-2; D might be TRBD2 (5 bases). Sequences were obtained from PBMCs or T cells enriched from blood (not recorded which). This TCR was sampled from a woman between 35 and 50 years old with acute COVID-19. CDR3 DNA sequence: TGTGCCAGCAGTTTTCGGGAAAGCACCGGGGAGCTGTTTTTT. Its protein product is CASSFRESTGELFF.